Following are 20 T cell receptor delta chains from one sample sequenced in a study of gamma-delta chains in newborns, infants, children. With CATT, TCRdb re-called clones from the reads. In the table there are approximately 5,000 delta-chain clones, roughly 5.5% of which are singletons. The sample consisted of blood. These receptors originate from a child who was a newborn, infant or young child, either healthy, febrile or measles-vaccinated (not recorded which).

This clone ranks as medium-sized. The rearrangement joins TRDV2 to TRDJ1, with 7 positions matching TRDD3. Per germline, CDR1 GEAIGNYY and CDR2 EKD. V was clipped by 3 bases and J by 7 bases; unmatched bases: 16. The CDR3 totals 16 residues. The CDR3 loop is CACDPVTLGGSSKLIF. For the CDR3, the DNA is TGTGCCTGTGACCCAGTTACCCTGGGGGGCTCGTCTAAACTCATCTTT.

The chain uses TRDV2 and TRDJ1; 8 nucleotides match TRDD3. Trimming cost V 1 base and J 0 bases; bases outside gene matches: 9. CDR1 and CDR2 (germline): GEAIGNYY, EKD. The CDR3 sequence is 17 residues long. CDR3 DNA: TGTGCCTGTGACACGGTACTGGGGGGGTCGTACACCGATAAACTCATCTTT. It encodes CACDTVLGGSYTDKLIF.

As to this clone: The translation of this DNA and the TCRdb protein of a much larger clone differ at residue 9, probably owing to a read error; the protein shown here is translated from the DNA. The CDR3 bases are TGTGCCTGTGACCGATTACTGGGGGGTACCCGAAACACCGATAAACTCATCTTT. It codes for CACDRLLGGTRNTDKLIF. The genes are TRDV2 and TRDJ1, with TRDD3 identical over 8 bases. This CDR3 spans 18 amino acids. The V gene end was trimmed by 3 bases and the J gene end by 0 bases; junction bases not matched to a gene: 14. CDR1 GEAIGNYY and CDR2 EKD come from the germline V gene.

In its sample, this clone ranks as medium-sized. This same CDR3 is encoded by further DNA sequences in the sample. The V gene is TRDV1, the J gene TRDJ1, with TRDD3 as a possible D gene (10 bases). Per the germline V gene, CDR1 is TSWWSYY and CDR2 is QGS. The CDR3 is made up of 21 amino acids. With 4 bases removed from V and 7 bases from J, the gap between germline ends came to 37 bases. DNA for the CDR3: TGTGCTCTTGGGGGGCCATGGGCCTTCCTACGCTCTGGGGGATATAACGGTAAACTCATCTTT. Translation gives CALGGPWAFLRSGGYNGKLIF.

The V gene is TRDV3, the J gene TRDJ1; 12 nucleotides align to TRDD3. Here the J gene came from matching the DNA to germline, since TCRdb omits it. This CDR3 is 19 amino acids long. V was clipped by 3 bases and J by 2 bases; unmatched bases: 19. Germline loops: CDR1 TVYSNPD, CDR2 GDNSRS (reference sequence). The CDR3 coding sequence is TGTGCCTTCACTTCCTTACTGGGGGATACCATGGGGGAGACCGATAAACTCATCTTT. Encoded protein: CAFTSLLGDTMGETDKLIF.

Sample share makes this clone medium-sized. The CDR3 region has the DNA TGTGCCTGTGACACCGCTACTGGGGGACTTGACTCCTGGGACACCCGACAGATGTTTTTC. The encoded protein is CACDTATGGLDSWDTRQMFF. The chain combines TRDV2 with TRDJ3; TRDD3 aligns across 9 bases. The CDR3 is 20 residues long. CDR1 is GEAIGNYY and CDR2 is EKD in the germline V gene. V gave up 0 bases and J gave up 0 bases; unmatched junction bases: 8.

This clone occurred a few times. The same CDR3 also results from other DNA sequences found in this sample. The J gene is TRDJ1, the V gene TRDV1; 7 nucleotides agree with TRDD3. The J segment lost 0 bases and the V segment lost 10 bases, leaving 26 bases of the junction unmatched. The CDR3 sequence is 20 residues long. Germline V lookup: CDR1 TSWWSYY, CDR2 QGS. CDR3 bases: TGTGCTCCTGTGTACGGCAGCTACGCTGGAGGATACGCGTACACCGATAAACTCATCTTT. Its translation is CAPVYGSYAGGYAYTDKLIF.

By sample fraction, this clone is medium-sized (0.01 to 0.1%). The genes are TRDV2 and TRDJ3, with TRDD3 matching 12 bases. CDR3 length equals 21 residues. V trimming: 1 base; J trimming: 0 bases; junction bases outside the gene matches: 9. Germline lookup yields CDR1 GEAIGNYY and CDR2 EKD. CDR3 sequence reads: CACDTLGDTGPASWDTRQMFF. The CDR3 region has the DNA TGTGCCTGTGACACTCTGGGGGATACGGGGCCTGCCTCCTGGGACACCCGACAGATGTTTTTC.

In its sample, this clone is medium-sized. The V call is TRDV2, the J call TRDJ1; TRDD3 agrees at 13 bases. This CDR3 region has 19 residues. Germline values: CDR1 GEAIGNYY, CDR2 EKD. The ends lost 3 bases at V and 1 base at J; junction bases unmatched: 13. The CDR3 DNA reads as TGTGCCTGTGACGCCGCCGGGTCTACTGGGGGATACGCCACCGATAAACTCATCTTT. Translating it yields CACDAAGSTGGYATDKLIF.

The V gene is TRDV2, the J gene TRDJ3; 12 nucleotides agree with TRDD3. The CDR3 length is 21 residues. Germline V gives CDR1 GEAIGNYY, CDR2 EKD. Losses at the gene ends were 0 bases for V and 0 bases for J; bases not matched to a gene: 8. CDR3 coding DNA: TGTGCCTGTGACACCGTACTGGGGGATACTCTTAGCTCCTGGGACACCCGACAGATGTTTTTC. Translated: CACDTVLGDTLSSWDTRQMFF.

In its sample, this clone is medium-sized. The V call is TRDV2, the J call TRDJ1, with 10 bases matching TRDD3. This CDR3 spans 19 amino acids. Germline assignment: CDR1 GEAIGNYY and CDR2 EKD. Losses at the gene ends were 3 bases for V and 0 bases for J; bases not matched to a gene: 15. The CDR3 reads CACDPVVLGDPRNTDKLIF. CDR3 sequence (DNA): TGTGCCTGTGACCCAGTTGTACTGGGGGATCCACGGAACACCGATAAACTCATCTTT.

A remark on this clone: A much more abundant neighbour one base away suggests this may be a read error. The sample contains more than one DNA sequence encoding this CDR3. This chain links TRDV2 with TRDJ2; 12 bases map to TRDD3. Germline CDR1 is GEAIGNYY and CDR2 is EKD. The CDR3 length is 19 residues. CDR3 DNA: TGTGCCTGTGACACAGTACTGGGGGATACCCGGGCTTTGACAGCACAGCTCTTCTTT. Translating gives CACDTVLGDTRALTAQLFF.

The gene calls are TRDV2 and TRDJ3; TRDD3 aligns across 8 bases. Germline V lookup: CDR1 GEAIGNYY, CDR2 EKD. The V gene end was trimmed by 1 base and the J gene end by 0 bases; junction bases not matched to a gene: 16. The CDR3 extends over 22 amino acids. The DNA of the CDR3 is TGTGCCTGTGACACGGTGGCTCGGTCTACTGGGGGCAGCTCCTGGGACACCCGACAGATGTTTTTC. This codes for CACDTVARSTGGSSWDTRQMFF.

This clone turned up a few times. At one of its ends the junction is not consistent with the germline gene, which may arise from a read error. Other DNA sequences from this sample encode an identical CDR3 as well. The genes are TRDV2 and TRDJ1; TRDD3 matches 9 bases. This CDR3 is built from 18 residues. Germline CDR1 is GEAIGNYY and CDR2 is EKD. This CDR3 reads CACDPLGDPHKYTDKLIF. The DNA of the CDR3 is TGTGCCTGTGACCCCCTGGGGGATCCCCACAAATACACCGATAAGCTCATCTTT.

This clone turned up a few times. A much bigger clone sits one base away, suggesting this may be a read error. This sample includes further DNA sequences coding for the same CDR3. The CDR3 protein is CACDTVATGGYSNPATDKLIF. The CDR3 nucleotides are TGTGCCTGTGACACCGTAGCAACTGGGGGGTACTCAAACCCGGCTACCGATAAACTCATCTTT. The genes are TRDV2 and TRDJ1; 8 positions agree with TRDD3. From germline, CDR1 is GEAIGNYY and CDR2 EKD. The CDR3 length is 21 residues. The J segment lost 2 bases and the V segment lost 0 bases, leaving 22 bases of the junction unmatched.

This sequence joins TRDV2 and TRDJ3, with TRDD3 matching 10 bases. Germline V gives CDR1 GEAIGNYY, CDR2 EKD. V lost 0 bases and J lost 3; bases outside the gene matches: 10. The CDR3 contains 20 residues. This CDR3 is CACDTLCGGIRDWDTRQMFF. CDR3 nucleotide sequence: TGTGCCTGTGACACCCTTTGCGGGGGGATACGCGACTGGGACACCCGACAGATGTTTTTC.

This clone is categorized as medium-sized. This chain uses TRDV2 with TRDJ1; TRDD3 agrees at 9 bases. The CDR3 runs to 19 residues. The germline V gene has CDR1 GEAIGNYY and CDR2 EKD. V shed 3 bases and J 0 bases; nucleotides not matched to a gene: 16. The CDR3, as DNA: TGTGCCTGTGACTCACTCCATCGGATACTGGGGGAAAACACCGATAAACTCATCTTT. As protein: CACDSLHRILGENTDKLIF.

Concerning this clone: A junction boundary mismatches the germline segment, possibly from a read error. The same CDR3 can be traced to other DNA sequences in this sample. The gene calls are TRDV2 and TRDJ3; D ambiguous. This CDR3 is built from 21 residues. The germline gives CDR1 GEAIGNYY, CDR2 EKD. This CDR3 is CACDTMSDGGRGSWDTRQMFF. The DNA for the CDR3 is TGTGCCTGCGACACCATGTCGGATGGAGGACGCGGCTCCTGGGACACCCGACAGATGTTTTTC.

This clone counts as medium-sized. This sequence joins TRDV2 and TRDJ3; TRDD3 aligns across 9 bases. The junction had 10 bases not matched to a gene; V was cut back by 3 bases and J by 5 bases. This CDR3 has 18 residues. The germline CDR1 and CDR2 sequences are GEAIGNYY and EKD. For the CDR3, the DNA is TGTGCCTGTGACGCCTTTGAAGGGGGATACCGGGACACCCGACAGATGTTTTTC. It yields the protein CACDAFEGGYRDTRQMFF.

The chain links TRDV3 to TRDJ1, with TRDD3 identical over 13 bases. TCRdb offers no J gene call, so here the DNA was matched to germline to obtain one. Germline-derived CDR1 and CDR2 are TVYSNPD and GDNSRS (reference sequence). This CDR3 is built from 21 residues. Trimming cost V 1 base and J 3 bases; bases outside gene matches: 23. The DNA of the CDR3 is TGTGCCTTTATTGAGCCTACAAAGCCCCACTGGGGGATACGCGACGCCGATAAACTCATCTTT. Translating gives CAFIEPTKPHWGIRDADKLIF.